Below, 22 T cell receptor beta chains from the same sample are listed, as sequenced in a study of shared clonotypes between healthy human individuals. Clones were sequenced by immunoSEQ multiplex PCR, and TCRdb holds only the in-frame ones, with some missing. The repertoire holds over 2 million clones, with roughly 92% as singletons. Specimen: naive CD4+ T cells from PBMCs. As for subset: CD45RA+ positively selected. The source of these receptors is a man aged 18 to 29 in good health. Some clones in this sample may be carry-over from other donors' samples.

V usage is TRBV28 and J usage is TRBJ2-5; 8 bases line up with TRBD1. The CDR3 is 19 amino acids. The trim removed 5 bases at V and 5 bases at J, leaving 22 bases unmatched. Looked up from germline, CDR1 is MDHEN and CDR2 is SYDVKM. DNA for the CDR3: TGTGCCAGCAGTAGAAACGCACAAATACCAGGGGGCCCGGCGGAGACCCAGTACTTC. Translated: CASSRNAQIPGGPAETQYF.

The rearrangement uses TRBV28 and TRBJ2-1; 7 bases fit TRBD1. The CDR3 is 15 amino acids. After removal of 5 bases from V and 5 bases from J, the junction contained 9 bases not matched to a gene. The V gene's germline CDR1 is MDHEN and CDR2 SYDVKM. The CDR3 region has the DNA TGTGCCAGCAGTGGGACCGGGACAGTGAACAATGAGCAGTTCTTC. Protein sequence: CASSGTGTVNNEQFF.

The chain couples TRBV5-1 to TRBJ2-5; TRBD2 agrees at 9 bases. The CDR3 spans 16 residues. In germline, CDR1 is SGHRS, CDR2 YFSETQ. V shed 0 bases, J shed 4 bases, and the junction held 7 bases outside the gene matches. CDR3 sequence reads: CASSLGLSGGGETQYF. The CDR3 DNA reads as TGCGCCAGCAGCTTGGGGCTTAGCGGGGGTGGAGAGACCCAGTACTTC.

Note on this clone: The sample contains more than one DNA sequence encoding this CDR3. The rearrangement uses TRBV30 and TRBJ2-3; TRBD1 or TRBD2 may be the D gene (5 bases each). Germline values: CDR1 GTSNPN, CDR2 SVGIG (reference sequence). The V end was cut by 0 bases, the J end by 6 bases, with 13 bases between. The CDR3 has 14 amino acids. As DNA, the CDR3 is TGTGCCTGGAGTGTAAAGGGTGGGACGGATACGCAGTATTTT. Protein sequence: CAWSVKGGTDTQYF.

The J gene is TRBJ2-1, the V gene TRBV11-3; D possibly matches TRBD1 or TRBD2 (6 bases each). The germline V and J ends were trimmed by 4 bases and 9 bases, with 16 bases remaining between them. Germline CDR1 reads SGHNT; CDR2 reads YENEEA. The CDR3 spans 14 residues. The CDR3 bases are TGTGCCAGCAGCTCCGGGACTGCGACAGGTGAGCAGTTCTTC. Encoded protein: CASSSGTATGEQFF.

This clone was counted once. CDR3 DNA: TGTGCCAGCAGCCCCAGACAGCACTCTGGAAACACCATATATTTT. Its translation is CASSPRQHSGNTIYF. This chain uses TRBV11-1 with TRBJ1-3; weak D call: TRBD1 (5 bases). V was cut by 5 bases and J by 0 bases, with 11 bases left in between. CDR1 is SGHAT and CDR2 is FQDESV in the germline V gene (reference sequence). The CDR3 contains 15 residues.

This clone occurred once. The sample contains more than one DNA sequence encoding this CDR3. The V call is TRBV9, the J call TRBJ2-5, with 13 bases fitting TRBD2. The V gene end was trimmed by 4 bases and the J gene end by 5 bases; junction bases not matched to a gene: 8. CDR3 length equals 16 residues. Germline CDR1 and CDR2: SGDLS and YYNGEE. The chain's CDR3 is CASSTGLAGVVETQYF. Here the CDR3 DNA reads TGTGCCAGCAGCACCGGACTAGCGGGAGTGGTGGAGACCCAGTACTTC. Filled out from reference TRBV9 and TRBJ2-5, the complete variable domain reads DSGVTQTPKHLITATGQRVTLRCSPRSGDLSVYWYQQSLDQGLQFLIQYYNGEERAKGNILERFSAQQFPDLHSELNLSSLELGDSALYFCASSTGLAGVVETQYFGPGTRLLVL.

The chain links TRBV15 to TRBJ2-5; 7 positions match TRBD1. The ends lost 0 bases at V and 9 bases at J; junction bases unmatched: 13. CDR3 length equals 16 residues. In germline, CDR1 is LNHNV, CDR2 YYDKDF (reference sequence). CDR3 residues: CATSRDQGVPVLAQYF. CDR3 nucleotides: TGTGCCACCAGCAGAGATCAGGGGGTCCCGGTATTGGCCCAGTACTTC.

The chain couples TRBV7-3 to TRBJ2-5; tentatively, D is TRBD2 (5 bases). Trimming took 1 base from V and 0 from J, leaving 9 bases between them. Per germline, CDR1 SGHTA and CDR2 FQGTGA. This CDR3 is built from 15 residues. The CDR3 bases are TGTGCCAGCAGCTTAATCCCGGGGAACCAAGAGACCCAGTACTTC. It specifies CASSLIPGNQETQYF. Variable domain in full (rest from reference TRBV7-3 and TRBJ2-5): GAGVSQTPSNKVTEKGKYVELRCDPISGHTALYWYRQSLGQGPEFLIYFQGTGAADDSGLPNDRFFAVRPEGSVSTLKIQRTERGDSAVYLCASSLIPGNQETQYFGPGTRLLVL.

The rearrangement joins TRBV4-2 to TRBJ2-3; D may be TRBD1 or TRBD2 (5 bases each). In germline, CDR1 is LGHNA, CDR2 YNFKEQ. With 0 bases removed from V and 0 bases from J, the gap between germline ends came to 13 bases. This CDR3 has 17 amino acids. The CDR3 DNA sequence: TGTGCCAGCAGCCAAGATCGAGGGGATGCTAGCACAGATACGCAGTATTTT. It encodes CASSQDRGDASTDTQYF.

The chain carries TRBV18 and TRBJ2-1; D may be TRBD1 (5 bases). Trimming stripped 6 bases from V and 0 bases from J, with 12 bases between. CDR3 length: 15 amino acids. CDR1 and CDR2 (germline): KGHSH, LQKENI. As DNA, the CDR3 is TGTGCCAGCTCCTTGGGGCAGAGCTCCTACAATGAGCAGTTCTTC. Its translation is CASSLGQSSYNEQFF. The full variable domain, in which reference TRBV18 and TRBJ2-1 provide the parts outside the CDR3, is NAGVMQNPRHLVRRRGQEARLRCSPMKGHSHVYWYRQLPEEGLKFMVYLQKENIIDESGMPKERFSAEFPKEGPSILRIQQVVRGDSAAYFCASSLGQSSYNEQFFGPGTRLTVL.

The rearrangement links TRBV10-2 to TRBJ2-3; possible D gene TRBD1, 5 bases. The CDR3 length is 14 residues. Germline V gene sequence: CDR1 WSHSY, CDR2 SAAADI. Trimming stripped 4 bases from V and 6 bases from J, with 14 bases between. CDR3 in amino acids: CASSATTGADTQYF. CDR3 bases: TGCGCCAGCAGTGCCACTACAGGTGCCGATACGCAGTATTTT.

This chain connects TRBV5-6 to TRBJ2-4; D is unresolved. The germline V and J ends were trimmed by 0 bases and 5 bases, with 15 bases remaining between them. CDR1 and CDR2 (germline): SGHDT, YYEEEE. The CDR3 spans 16 residues. As DNA, the CDR3 is TGTGCCAGCAGCTTGGGGGCCGGCGCTGGGGAAAACATTCAGTACTTC. Amino acid sequence: CASSLGAGAGENIQYF.

The chain has TRBV2 and TRBJ2-7; D is undetermined. CDR3 size: 14 residues. CDR1 and CDR2 from the germline V gene are SNHLY and FYNNEI. V was cut by 4 bases and J by 2 bases, with 12 bases left in between. The CDR3 here is CASSARLYTYEQYF. The CDR3 DNA reads as TGTGCCAGCAGTGCAAGGCTCTACACCTACGAGCAGTACTTC.

Note on this clone: Different DNA sequences within this sample yield the same CDR3. V and J are TRBV7-2 and TRBJ2-2; D ambiguous. Trimming left V 3 bases short and J 5 bases short, with 7 bases between. CDR1 is SGHTA, CDR2 FQGNSA, per germline. This CDR3 contains 13 residues. The CDR3 protein is CASSFVGTGELFF. The CDR3 nucleotides read TGTGCCAGCAGCTTCGTGGGGACCGGGGAGCTGTTTTTT.

The genes are TRBV7-3 and TRBJ2-1; 10 bases line up with TRBD2. The CDR3 extends over 16 amino acids. Germline CDR1 is SGHTA and CDR2 is FQGTGA. V gave up 5 bases and J gave up 1 base; unmatched junction bases: 5. CDR3 amino acids: CASSIGTSASYNEQFF. Written as DNA, the CDR3 is TGTGCCAGCAGCATCGGGACTAGCGCATCCTACAATGAGCAGTTCTTC.

This sequence joins TRBV9 and TRBJ2-4, with D unresolved. The V gene's germline CDR1 is SGDLS and CDR2 YYNGEE. The germline V and J ends were trimmed by 4 bases and 0 bases, with 14 bases remaining between them. This CDR3 comprises 16 residues. The CDR3 DNA follows: TGTGCCAGCAGCAATGGACGAGATCTAGCCAAAAACATTCAGTACTTC. Amino acid sequence: CASSNGRDLAKNIQYF.

The V call is TRBV7-8, the J call TRBJ1-4, with a weak D call TRBD1 (5 bases). This CDR3 has 14 residues. Per germline, CDR1 SGHVS and CDR2 FQNEAQ. V was trimmed by 2 bases and J by 7 bases, leaving 11 bases between them. The chain's CDR3 is CASSLLGVAEKLFF. The CDR3 coding sequence is TGTGCCAGCAGCTTATTAGGGGTGGCTGAAAAACTGTTTTTT.

Remarks on this clone: One end of the junction varies from germline; a read error may be responsible. The chain employs TRBV4-1 and TRBJ2-2; a possible D gene is TRBD2 (6 bases). Germline values: CDR1 MGHRA, CDR2 YSYEKL. This CDR3 has 12 amino acids. The CDR3, as DNA: TGCGCCAGCAGCCAGGTAGCCGGGGGGCTGTTTTTT. Encoded protein: CASSQVAGGLFF.

Turning to this clone: Other DNA sequences in the sample encode the same CDR3. The chain is built from TRBV2 and TRBJ2-1; 11 bases line up with TRBD2. Germline V gene data show CDR1 as SNHLY and CDR2 as FYNNEI. V lost 1 base, J lost 5 bases, and 1 base stayed unmatched. This CDR3 has 15 amino acids. The CDR3 region has the DNA TGTGCCAGCAGTGAAGAACTAGCGGGAGACAATGAGCAGTTCTTC. Its protein product is CASSEELAGDNEQFF.

The chain joins TRBV6-5 to TRBJ2-3; TRBD2 is a possible D gene (6 bases). The CDR3 covers 14 residues. V was cut by 9 bases and J by 0 bases, with 13 bases left in between. The V gene's germline CDR1 is MNHEY and CDR2 SVGAGI. Here the CDR3 reads CASKEGGSTDTQYF. The DNA for the CDR3 is TGTGCCAGTAAGGAGGGTGGGAGCACAGATACGCAGTATTTT.

The J gene is TRBJ1-1, the V gene TRBV2; TRBD1 matches 7 bases. The germline CDR1 and CDR2 sequences are SNHLY and FYNNEI. J gave up 0 bases and V 4 bases, and 5 bases lay outside the gene matches. The CDR3 loop spans 15 amino acids. In DNA form, the CDR3 reads TGTGCCAGCAGTGTTCGGGACAGATTGAACACTGAAGCTTTCTTT. It is translated as CASSVRDRLNTEAFF.